This T cell receptor beta chain was documented in a study of CD8 T cells in Susac syndrome (dated by TCRdb to the late 2010s). For the study in its entirety: The study used repertoire sequencing to test whether antigen drove CD8+ T cell activation and differentiation in Susac syndrome. What the study reported, not specific to this receptor: The study acknowledged that relatively few individuals were included in the TCR sequencing and HLA analysis.

RNA was extracted using the RNeasy kit, and 0.5 to 1 microgram was reverse transcribed with random hexamers. The immunoSEQ multiplex PCR assay, which covers 54 Vbeta and 13 Jbeta segments, was used to amplify TCR beta CDR3 regions. To correct PCR amplification bias, a synthetic template baseline was used for both primer optimization and computational correction. In the original analysis: Reads were assigned to V, D and J genes according to IMGT and analyzed in immunoSEQ Analyzer, with only productive sequences retained. Clonality was computed as one minus Shannon entropy normalized by log2 of the number of productive unique sequences. For each patient and control, public and private clones were evaluated among the 100 most prevalent clones. A clone was defined as Susac-specific if it was absent from the healthy and MS cohorts, from 1052 published viral clones and from other ImmuneACCESS disease sequences. TCRdb reprocessed the public reads (quality trimming at Q25 with fastp, clone calling with MiXCR) and kept in-frame beta chains. Duplicate CDR3 protein sequences are folded into a single record with the most common DNA and genes. TCRdb, not the authors, supplied the V and J calls. Across this sample there are roughly 330,000 distinct CDR3 sequences, with approximately 90% seen only once. About 0.07% of the sample is held by the ten biggest clonotypes.

This clonotype has just a few counts. Its antigen is unknown. Base qualities are not provided; no much larger clone lies one nucleotide away. High-throughput TCR beta sequencing profiled peripheral blood CD8+ and CD4+ T cells from healthy donors, Susac syndrome patients and multiple sclerosis patients. The multiple sclerosis controls were treatment-naive patients who had stable or active relapsing-remitting disease and met the revised McDonald criteria. Bulk CD8+ and CD4+ T cells were purified magnetically by negative isolation, whereas CD8+ TEMRA cells were enriched by FACS. Blood was collected in EDTA tubes and processed within 24 hours, with PBMCs isolated through density gradient centrifugation. PBMCs intended for TCR sequencing were frozen in liquid nitrogen and were later thawed in a 37 degrees C water bath. Purity of sorted or isolated CD4+, CD8+ and CD8+ TEMRA cells was at least 90%. The source material was CD4+ T cells from PBMCs. This clonotype was obtained from a human donor with multiple sclerosis.

The CDR3 here reads CSARDRTSGNTGELFF. The sequence in DNA is TGCAGTGCTAGAGATCGGACTAGCGGTAACACCGGGGAGCTGTTTTTT. The sequence is built from TRBV20-1 and TRBJ2-2, with 10 central nucleotides matching TRBD2. The CDR3, cysteine through phenylalanine, is 16 amino acids long. CDR3 DNA only is kept here, 48 bases in frame from base 1. In the germline V gene (reference sequence), CDR1 corresponds to DFQATT and CDR2 to SNEGSKA. The junction shows trimming of 0 bases on V and 2 bases on J, and the gene matches do not reach 3 bases of it.